This TCR beta chain was observed in a study of metastatic and nonmetastatic thyroid tumors. Study-wide context: Patients with malignant and benign thyroid disease provided blood and tumor or nodule tissue, whose repertoires were compared. Study outcomes and limitations: It was reportedly found that TCR beta diversity was significantly higher in malignant thyroid tumors than in benign nodules, a difference seen in both blood and tumor samples.

All patients were treatment-naive before thyroid surgery. The V end lost 5 bases, the J end lost 2 bases, and 4 bases lay between the germline ends. The CDR3 has 11 amino acids. CDR1 and CDR2 (germline): SGHTA, FQGTGA. The table lists this clone with many counts. Its specificity is unknown. As handled by the study authors: Variation in CDR3 across clinicopathological groups served as the basis for constructing a distant-metastasis classifier in papillary thyroid cancer. With MiXCR, TCRdb called clones anew from the PCR reads. The V and J calls shown here were made by TCRdb, not taken from the authors' results. The sample comprises 25,000 to 35,000 clones, 10% to 14% of which are singletons, and roughly a sixth rests with the top ten.

The J gene is TRBJ2-7, the V gene TRBV7-3; D remains unclear. Sequences were obtained from blood. The TCR originated in a female donor with papillary thyroid cancer or a benign thyroid nodule (not recorded which). Some clones in this sample may be carry-over from other donors' samples. CDR3 nucleotide sequence: TGTGCCAGCAGCCCTCCCTACGAGCAGTACTTC. This sequence encodes CASSPPYEQYF.